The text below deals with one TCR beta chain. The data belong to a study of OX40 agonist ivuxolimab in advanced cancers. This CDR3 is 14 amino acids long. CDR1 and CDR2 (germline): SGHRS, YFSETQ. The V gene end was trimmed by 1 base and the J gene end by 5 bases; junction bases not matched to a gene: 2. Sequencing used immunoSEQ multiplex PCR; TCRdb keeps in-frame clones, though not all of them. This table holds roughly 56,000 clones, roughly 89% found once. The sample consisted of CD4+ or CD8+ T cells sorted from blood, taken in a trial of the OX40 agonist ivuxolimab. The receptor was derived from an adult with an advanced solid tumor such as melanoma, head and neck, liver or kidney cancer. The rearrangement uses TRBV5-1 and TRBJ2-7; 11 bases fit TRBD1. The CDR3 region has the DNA TGCGCCAGCAGCTTGCCGGACAGGGGGCACGAGCAGTACTTC. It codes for CASSLPDRGHEQYF.